This T cell receptor (beta chain) derives from a study of blood T cell repertoires in COVID-19. Only a few counts were recorded for this clone. Libraries were prepared by immunoSEQ multiplex PCR; TCRdb keeps only in-frame clonotypes and omits some of them. This table has 100,000 or so clones, roughly four fifths appearing once. The CDR3 extends over 13 amino acids. Per germline, CDR1 SGHNT and CDR2 YYREEE (reference sequence). The J segment lost 9 bases and the V segment lost 2 bases, leaving 4 bases of the junction unmatched. This clonotype was obtained from a human donor in a cohort sampled during active COVID-19. This chain uses TRBV5-4 with TRBJ1-5, with TRBD1 matching 8 bases. Material for sequencing was peripheral blood. This CDR3 is CASSLQGVRPQHF. The CDR3 coding sequence is TGTGCCAGCAGCTTACAGGGGGTGAGGCCCCAGCATTTT.